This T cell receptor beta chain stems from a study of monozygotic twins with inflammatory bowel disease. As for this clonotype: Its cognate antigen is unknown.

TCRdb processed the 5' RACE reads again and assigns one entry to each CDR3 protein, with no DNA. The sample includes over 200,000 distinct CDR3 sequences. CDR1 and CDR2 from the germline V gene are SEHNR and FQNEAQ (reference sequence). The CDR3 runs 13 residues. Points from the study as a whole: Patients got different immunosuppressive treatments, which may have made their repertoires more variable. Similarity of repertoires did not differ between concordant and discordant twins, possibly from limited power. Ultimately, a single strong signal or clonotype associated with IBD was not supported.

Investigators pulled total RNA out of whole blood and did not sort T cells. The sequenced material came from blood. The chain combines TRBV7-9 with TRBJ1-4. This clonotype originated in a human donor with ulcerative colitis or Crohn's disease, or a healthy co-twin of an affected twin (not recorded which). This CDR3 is CASSLASNEKLFF.